Detailed here is one TCR beta chain. Its antigen has not been determined. The sample holds no much larger clone one base away, and base qualities are not on file. The sample is drawn from a study of shared clonotypes between healthy human individuals (dated by TCRdb to the early 2020s). Turning to the overall study: The cohort included a few men and a couple of women between 18 and 49 years of age. For each donor, CD4 naive and CD4 memory were each run on three plates, CD8 naive on two plates, and CD8 memory on one plate. Different laboratories and diverse techniques were used to prepare libraries and sequence TCR repertoires, to increase sequencing depth and limit assay-specific biases. Between about 0.94 and 8.9 billion PBMCs per donor were obtained by leukapheresis. Blood TCR repertoires of about 5 healthy adults were deeply sequenced to estimate repertoire size and the extent of clonotype sharing between individuals. The research as a whole found: Clonotypes shared by all four sorted-subset donors showed higher generation probabilities than non-shared clonotypes. Because the study included only a small number of donors, the genetic and exposure-history diversity represented was limited. Based on pairwise subsampling, the degree of clonotype sharing among donors was expected to be affected by sequencing depth. Sampling was restricted to blood, and TCR repertoires in tissues likely differ from the TCR repertoires found in blood. Sharing across several donors was observed for about 5% of naive CD4, 3.5% of naive CD8, about 2.3% of memory CD4, and about 0.4% of memory CD8 clonotypes. Incomplete sequencing was indicated by rarefaction of sorted-subset datasets, despite the large sequencing depth. Estimated clonotype richness was generally larger for naive than for memory subsets.

TCR CDR3 regions were amplified from genomic DNA by multiplex PCR using the deep immunoSEQ assay. Extracted genomic DNA from each cell subset was spread evenly across all wells of several immunoSEQ 96-well plates, with each plate serving as a replicate. Each replicate PCR for sorted subsets received roughly 0.2 ug genomic DNA, equal to roughly 30,000 T cell genomes. The purified libraries were quantified using a Qubit 3.0 fluorometer, sized with a Bioanalyzer 2100, and then quantified again using the KAPA Library Quantification kit. Every immunoSEQ 96-well plate was sequenced on a dedicated single-read 150-cycle Illumina NextSeq 550 flow cell. The original methods were these. The immunoSEQ output contained only junctional sequences without quality scores, so filtering could not match that applied to full-length reads. To assign V/J genes and CDR3, sequences were annotated against IMGT germline references using PyIR, a Python wrapper for IgBLAST v1.9. Any read was removed if the V/J assignment was weak (E-value above 1e-6), the CDR3 was missing, or the read contained stop codons, out-of-frame junctions, or ambiguous translated residues. V3J clonotypes were defined by identical inferred V gene, J gene, and CDR3 amino acid sequence. The percentage overlap between two repertoires was calculated by dividing the number of shared unique clonotypes by the size of the smaller repertoire. RTK rarefaction, the Chao1 estimator, and Recon v2.1 estimates of unobserved clonotypes were used to assess repertoire richness. Generation probabilities were computed with OLGA for all TCRbeta clonotypes obtained by the gDNA method from a handful of donors. What TCRdb holds here is the immuneACCESS table cut down to in-frame rearrangements. Part of the clones is not present; checked against another copy, under half of the missing clones reflect an unresolved V gene, and the others are unexplained. The V and J calls and clone size are taken from that table; D and trimming were inferred from the DNA. The sample has fewer than 850,000 clones on record, 72% of them singletons. The ten largest clones represent about 1.7% of the sample.

From cysteine to phenylalanine, the CDR3 is 14 amino acids long. The DNA shown is the 42-base CDR3, in frame from base 1. Between the V and J ends, shortened by 0 bases and 3 bases respectively, the junction contains 8 bases. The germline V gene encodes CDR1 SGHTA and CDR2 FQGNSA. Healthy HIV-negative adults with no recently reported acute infections or vaccinations were included as donors. All donors were Caucasian adults living in Nashville, Tennessee, USA. CD4+ T cells were enriched through magnetic negative selection, after which naive cells were positively selected on CD45RA and the remaining negative fraction served as the memory subset. After blood collection by leukapheresis, PBMCs were isolated using Ficoll-Histopaque density gradient centrifugation and then cryopreserved in the vapor phase of liquid nitrogen. Purity and quantity of every magnetically sorted T cell population were checked by analytical flow cytometry. Genomic DNA was isolated from every sorted fraction and measured by UV absorbance on a Nanodrop 2000c.

Sequencing was carried out using memory CD4+ T cells sorted from blood. Reading the label with the study, this specimen's cell subset or site is: CD45RA-negative fraction. The chain joins TRBV7-2 to TRBJ1-1; a tentative D match to TRBD1 spans 6 bases. The TCR originated in a woman aged 30 to 39 in good health. Here the CDR3 is given as CASSLAGADTEAFF. The DNA is TGTGCCAGCAGCTTAGCGGGGGCCGACACTGAAGCTTTCTTT. With the portions outside the CDR3 filled from the reference TRBV7-2 and TRBJ1-1 genes, the complete variable region becomes GAGVSQSPSNKVTEKGKDVELRCDPISGHTALYWYRQSLGQGLEFLIYFQGNSAPDKSGLPSDRFSAERTGGSVSTLTIQRTQQEDSAVYLCASSLAGADTEAFFGQGTRLTVV.